Described below is a single TCR beta chain sequence and its context. The sample is drawn from a study of blood T cell repertoires in COVID-19. On the study more broadly: There were acute and convalescent COVID-19 samples, and they came from the United States, Italy and Spain. The cDNA or gDNA used as material had been derived from T cells, B-cell-depleted T cells, or PBMCs.

Everyone who took part was about 18 to 90 years old, and they came from 24 US areas. Measured with immunoSEQ multiplex PCR; TCRdb has only the in-frame clones, and not every one. The data hold roughly 400,000 clones, with 88% observed a single time. This clonotype was obtained from a woman between 40 and 55 years old with acute COVID-19. Sequenced material: PBMCs or T cells enriched from blood (not recorded which).

In DNA form, the CDR3 reads TGTGCCTGGAGTGTTAACAGGGAAATTGGCTACACCTTC. Its protein product is CAWSVNREIGYTF. The V call is TRBV30, the J call TRBJ1-2; D is perhaps TRBD1 (6 bases). The V end lost 0 bases, the J end lost 7 bases, and 12 bases lay between the germline ends. This CDR3 is 13 amino acids long. CDR1 is GTSNPN and CDR2 is SVGIG in the germline V gene (reference sequence).